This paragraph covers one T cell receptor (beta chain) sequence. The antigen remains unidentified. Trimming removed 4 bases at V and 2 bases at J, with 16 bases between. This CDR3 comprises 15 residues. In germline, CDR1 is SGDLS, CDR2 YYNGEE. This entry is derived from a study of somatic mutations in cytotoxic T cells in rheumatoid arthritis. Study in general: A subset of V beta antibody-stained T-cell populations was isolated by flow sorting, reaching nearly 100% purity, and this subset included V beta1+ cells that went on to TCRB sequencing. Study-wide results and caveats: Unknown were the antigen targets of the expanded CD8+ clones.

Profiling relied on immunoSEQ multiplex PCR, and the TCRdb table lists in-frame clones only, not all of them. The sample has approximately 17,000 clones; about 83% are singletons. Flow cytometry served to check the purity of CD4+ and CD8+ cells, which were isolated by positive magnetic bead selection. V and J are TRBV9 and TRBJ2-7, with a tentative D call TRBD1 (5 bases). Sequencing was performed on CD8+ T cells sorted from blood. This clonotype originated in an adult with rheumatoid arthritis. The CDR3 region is CASSPPKGVAYEQYF. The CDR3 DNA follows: TGTGCCAGCAGCCCCCCCAAAGGGGTAGCCTACGAGCAGTACTTC.